The clone carrying this TCR beta chain was recorded a few times. Its antigen is unidentified. Measured with immunoSEQ multiplex PCR; TCRdb has only the in-frame clones, and not every one. The sample gives 2,500 or so clones, approximately 32% of which show up once; roughly 64% is in the top ten. This entry comes from a study of STAT3 mutations in large granular lymphocyte leukemia. Points from the study as a whole: After therapy, about 35% of the 18 patients switched clonotypes, all new clones STAT3 wild type. Every T-LGLL patient had at least one immunodominant TCRbeta clonotype. Persisting codominant clonotypes may have hidden a small pathogenic clone. Suggested: STAT3 mutation was not the ancestral event for these clonal expansions.

This CDR3 has 17 amino acids. Germline loops: CDR1 KGHSH, CDR2 LQKENI. V gave up 2 bases and J gave up 3 bases; unmatched junction bases: 13. Input material: PBMCs. The receptor's source is a human donor with T large granular lymphocyte leukemia. Some clones in this sample may be carry-over from other donors' samples. V gene TRBV18 combines with J gene TRBJ2-7; 7 nucleotides agree with TRBD1. The CDR3 protein is CASSPSTGNFNLYEQYF. The CDR3 region has the DNA TGTGCCAGCTCACCATCGACAGGGAATTTTAACCTCTACGAGCAGTACTTC.